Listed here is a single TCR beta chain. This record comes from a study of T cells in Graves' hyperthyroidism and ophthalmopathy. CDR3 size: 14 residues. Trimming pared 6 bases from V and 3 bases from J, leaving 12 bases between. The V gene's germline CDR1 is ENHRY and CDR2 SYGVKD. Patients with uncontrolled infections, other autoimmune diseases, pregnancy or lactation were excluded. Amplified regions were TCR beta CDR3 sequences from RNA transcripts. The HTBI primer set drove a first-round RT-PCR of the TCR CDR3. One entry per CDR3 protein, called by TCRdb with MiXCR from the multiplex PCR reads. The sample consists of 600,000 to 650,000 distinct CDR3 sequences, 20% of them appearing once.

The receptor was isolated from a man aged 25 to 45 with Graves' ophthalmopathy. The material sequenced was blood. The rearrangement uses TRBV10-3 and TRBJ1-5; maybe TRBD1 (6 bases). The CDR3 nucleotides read TGTGCCATCAGGGATGGACAGCTCAATCAGCCCCAGCATTTT. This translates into CAIRDGQLNQPQHF.